The T cell receptor beta chain under discussion was sequenced for a study of cytomegalovirus exposure and HLA in healthy donors. The study ran its PCR with 60 Vbeta and 13 Jbeta primers. Profiled with immunoSEQ multiplex PCR; TCRdb holds only in-frame clones, not every one. Of around 210,000 clones in the sample, approximately 85% were seen once. Germline CDR1 reads MDHEN; CDR2 reads SYDVKM. Unmatched junction bases numbered 4, after V lost 6 bases and J lost 5 bases. The CDR3 is made up of 14 amino acids. This TCR was recovered from a woman aged 40 to 49 in good health and CMV-seronegative. Specimen: PBMCs. The V and J genes are TRBV28 and TRBJ2-3, with 11 bases that match TRBD2. Written as DNA, the CDR3 is TGTGCCAGCAGATTAGCGGGAGGGCTAGATACGCAGTATTTT. This codes for CASRLAGGLDTQYF.